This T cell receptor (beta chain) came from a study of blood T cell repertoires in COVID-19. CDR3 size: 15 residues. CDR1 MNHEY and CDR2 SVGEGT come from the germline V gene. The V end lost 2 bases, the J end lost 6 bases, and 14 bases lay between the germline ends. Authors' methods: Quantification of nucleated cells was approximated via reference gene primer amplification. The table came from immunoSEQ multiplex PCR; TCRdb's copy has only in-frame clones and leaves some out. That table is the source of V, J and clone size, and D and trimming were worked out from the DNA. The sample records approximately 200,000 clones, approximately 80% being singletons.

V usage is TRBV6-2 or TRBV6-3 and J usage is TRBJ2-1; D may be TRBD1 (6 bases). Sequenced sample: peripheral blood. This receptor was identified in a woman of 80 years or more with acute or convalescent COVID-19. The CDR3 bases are TGTGCCAGCAGTTACAGTGGGGTAGGGGGCAATGAGCAGTTCTTC. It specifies CASSYSGVGGNEQFF.